Below are 2 T cell receptor beta chains sequenced from a single sample in a study of blood T cell repertoires in COVID-19. Here immunoSEQ multiplex PCR was the method, and the copy in TCRdb shows in-frame clones only, minus some. This table holds 150,000 or so clones, about 79% found once. Sequenced input: peripheral blood. These receptors were obtained from a woman older than 75 with acute or convalescent COVID-19.

The rearrangement links TRBV3-1 (or the pseudogene TRBV3-2) to TRBJ1-6, with 9 bases lining up with TRBD1. Germline CDR1 reads LGHDT; CDR2 reads YNNKEL (reference sequence). CDR3 length: 14 amino acids. V lost 6 bases, J lost 7 bases, and 4 bases stayed unmatched. The CDR3 coding sequence is TGTGCCAGCAGGGGAGGACAGGGGAATTCACCCCTCCACTTT. As protein: CASRGGQGNSPLHF.

The V gene is TRBV9, the J gene TRBJ1-2; TRBD1 matches 7 bases. This CDR3 has 13 residues. V lost 3 bases to trimming and J lost 8 bases; unmatched junction nucleotides: 7. Germline CDR1 reads SGDLS; CDR2 reads YYNGEE. The chain's CDR3 is CASSDRGLGGYTF. The CDR3 DNA reads TGTGCCAGCAGCGACAGGGGCCTCGGGGGCTACACCTTC.